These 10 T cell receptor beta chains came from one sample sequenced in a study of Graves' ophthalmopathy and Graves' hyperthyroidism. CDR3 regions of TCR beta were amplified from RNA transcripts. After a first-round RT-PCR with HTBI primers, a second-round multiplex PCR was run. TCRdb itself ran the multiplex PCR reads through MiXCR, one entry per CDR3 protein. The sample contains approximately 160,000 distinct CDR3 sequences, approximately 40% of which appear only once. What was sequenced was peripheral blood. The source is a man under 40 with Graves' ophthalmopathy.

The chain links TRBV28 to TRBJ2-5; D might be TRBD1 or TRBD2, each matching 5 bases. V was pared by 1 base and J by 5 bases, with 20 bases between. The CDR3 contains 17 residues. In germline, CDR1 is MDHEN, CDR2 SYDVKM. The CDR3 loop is CASSLSHPGPSEETQYF. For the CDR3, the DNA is TGTGCCAGCAGTTTATCTCACCCGGGACCGAGCGAGGAGACCCAGTACTTC.

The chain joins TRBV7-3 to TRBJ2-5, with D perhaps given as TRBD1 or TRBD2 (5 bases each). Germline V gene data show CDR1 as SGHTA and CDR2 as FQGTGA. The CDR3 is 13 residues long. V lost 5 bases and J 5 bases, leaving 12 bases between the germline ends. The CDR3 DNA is TGTGCCAGCAGCCCCCAGGGCGGGGAGACCCAGTACTTC. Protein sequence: CASSPQGGETQYF.

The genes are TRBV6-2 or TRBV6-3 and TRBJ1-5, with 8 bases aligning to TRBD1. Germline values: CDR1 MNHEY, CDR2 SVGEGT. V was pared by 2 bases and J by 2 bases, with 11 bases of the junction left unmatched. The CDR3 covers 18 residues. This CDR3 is CASSYTRQGLRGNQPQHF. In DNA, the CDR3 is TGTGCCAGCAGTTACACCCGACAGGGGCTGAGGGGCAATCAGCCCCAGCATTTT.

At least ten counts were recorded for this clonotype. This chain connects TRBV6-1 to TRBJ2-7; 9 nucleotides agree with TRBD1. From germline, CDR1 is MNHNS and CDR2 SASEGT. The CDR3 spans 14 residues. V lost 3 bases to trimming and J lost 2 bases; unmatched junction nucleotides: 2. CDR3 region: CASSERTGAYEQYF. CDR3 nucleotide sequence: TGTGCCAGCAGTGAGAGGACAGGGGCCTACGAGCAGTACTTC.

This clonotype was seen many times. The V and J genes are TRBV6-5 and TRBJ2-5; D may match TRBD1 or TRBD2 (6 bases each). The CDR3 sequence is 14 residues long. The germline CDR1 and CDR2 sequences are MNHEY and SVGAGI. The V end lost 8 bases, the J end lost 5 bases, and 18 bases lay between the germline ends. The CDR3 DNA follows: TGTGCCAGCTCCCGGGTAGGGGGGCCGGAGACCCAGTACTTC. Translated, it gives CASSRVGGPETQYF.

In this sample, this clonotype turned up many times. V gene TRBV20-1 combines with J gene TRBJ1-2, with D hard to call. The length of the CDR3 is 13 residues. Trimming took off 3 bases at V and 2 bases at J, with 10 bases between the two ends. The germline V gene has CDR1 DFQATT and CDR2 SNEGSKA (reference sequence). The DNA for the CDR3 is TGCAGTGCTAGGGATCACCGGAACTATGGCTACACCTTC. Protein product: CSARDHRNYGYTF.

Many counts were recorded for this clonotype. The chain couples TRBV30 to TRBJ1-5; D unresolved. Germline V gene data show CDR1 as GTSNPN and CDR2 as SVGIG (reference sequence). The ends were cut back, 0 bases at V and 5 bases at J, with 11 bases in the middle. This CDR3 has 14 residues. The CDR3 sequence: CAWSVRTSDQPQHF. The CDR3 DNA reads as TGTGCCTGGAGTGTACGGACCTCAGATCAGCCCCAGCATTTT.

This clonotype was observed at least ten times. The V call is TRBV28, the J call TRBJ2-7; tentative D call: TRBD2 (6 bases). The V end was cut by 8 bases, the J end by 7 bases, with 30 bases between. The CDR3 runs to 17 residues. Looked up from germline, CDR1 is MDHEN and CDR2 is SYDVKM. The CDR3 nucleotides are TGTGCCAGCCACACCAATCGCCGGGGGACGGGGGTTGGGGAGCAGTACTTC. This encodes CASHTNRRGTGVGEQYF. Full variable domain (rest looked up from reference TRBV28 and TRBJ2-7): DVKVTQSSRYLVKRTGEKVFLECVQDMDHENMFWYRQDPGLGLRLIYFSYDVKMKEKGDIPEGYSVSREKKERFSLILESASTNQTSMYLCASHTNRRGTGVGEQYFGPGTRLTVT.

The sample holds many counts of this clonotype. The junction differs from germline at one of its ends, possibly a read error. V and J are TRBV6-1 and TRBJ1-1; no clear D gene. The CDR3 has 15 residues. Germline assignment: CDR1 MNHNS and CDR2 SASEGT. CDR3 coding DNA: TGTGCCAGCAGTGAAGCGCCTAGTGCCCAGAATGAAGTTTTCTTT. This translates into CASSEAPSAQNEVFF.

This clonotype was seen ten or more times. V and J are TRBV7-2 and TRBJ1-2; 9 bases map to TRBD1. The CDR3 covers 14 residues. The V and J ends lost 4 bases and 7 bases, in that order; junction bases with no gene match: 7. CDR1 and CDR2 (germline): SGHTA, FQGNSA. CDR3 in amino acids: CASSSSGTGTGYTF. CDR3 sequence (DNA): TGTGCCAGCAGCTCCTCCGGGACAGGGACTGGCTACACCTTC.